This is a list of T cell receptor beta chains from one sample in a study of blood T cell repertoires in COVID-19. The assay was immunoSEQ multiplex PCR, and TCRdb's table has in-frame clones only and misses some. The data hold 350,000 to 450,000 clones, with approximately 87% observed a single time. Material for sequencing was PBMCs or T cells enriched from blood (not recorded which). Receptor source: a man aged 35 to 55 in a cohort exposed to, infected with or recovered from COVID-19 (not recorded which). Each CDR3 is given without its conserved first and last residue. Fields, in order: J gene, V gene, CDR3 protein.

TRBJ1-1 | TRBV18 | ASSPVPQQNTEAF
TRBJ2-5 | TRBV7-6 | ASSSTGHSGETQY
TRBJ1-5 | TRBV15 | ATSREGSNQPQH
TRBJ2-7 | TRBV18 | ASSPTGTYEQY
TRBJ1-2 | TRBV14 | ASSQIVNYGYT
TRBJ2-7 | TRBV20-1 | SVQHSYEQY
TRBJ1-3 | TRBV6-6 | ASSPQGTGIAGNTIY
TRBJ2-2 | TRBV5-1 | ASSLDGTSGRPGELF
TRBJ1-3 | TRBV7-2 | ASSRVVGEGNTIY
TRBJ1-2 | TRBV5-4 | ASSTGTGGYGYT
TRBJ1-2 | TRBV10-3 | AISGRTGPTDYGYT
TRBJ2-2 | TRBV15 | ATSGGGVDTGELF
TRBJ2-2 | TRBV6-5 | ASSKTTGELF
TRBJ1-1 | TRBV11-2 | ASSSAVAQGFGEAF
TRBJ2-5 | TRBV29-1 | SANHRGRWQETQY